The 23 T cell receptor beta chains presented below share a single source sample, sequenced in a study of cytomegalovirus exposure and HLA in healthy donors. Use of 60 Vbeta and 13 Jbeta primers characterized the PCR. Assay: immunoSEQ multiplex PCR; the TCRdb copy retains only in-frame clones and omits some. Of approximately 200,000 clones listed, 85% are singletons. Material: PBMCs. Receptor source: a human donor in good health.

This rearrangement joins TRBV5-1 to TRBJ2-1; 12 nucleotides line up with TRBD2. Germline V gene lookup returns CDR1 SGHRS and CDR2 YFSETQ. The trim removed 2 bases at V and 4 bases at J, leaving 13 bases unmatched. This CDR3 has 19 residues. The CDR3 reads CASSLPTSGRRLLYNEQFF. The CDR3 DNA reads TGCGCCAGCAGCTTACCGACTAGCGGGAGAAGATTACTATACAATGAGCAGTTCTTC. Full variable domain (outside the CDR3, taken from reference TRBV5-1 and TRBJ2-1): KAGVTQTPRYLIKTRGQQVTLSCSPISGHRSVSWYQQTPGQGLQFLFEYFSETQRNKGNFPGRFSGRQFSNSRSEMNVSTLELGDSALYLCASSLPTSGRRLLYNEQFFGPGTRLTVL.

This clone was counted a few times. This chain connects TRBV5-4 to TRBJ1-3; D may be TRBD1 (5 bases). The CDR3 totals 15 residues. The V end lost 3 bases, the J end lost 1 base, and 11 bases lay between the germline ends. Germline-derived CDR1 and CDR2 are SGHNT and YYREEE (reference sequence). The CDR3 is CASSWWGESGNTIYF. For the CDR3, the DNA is TGTGCCAGCAGCTGGTGGGGGGAATCTGGAAACACCATATATTTT.

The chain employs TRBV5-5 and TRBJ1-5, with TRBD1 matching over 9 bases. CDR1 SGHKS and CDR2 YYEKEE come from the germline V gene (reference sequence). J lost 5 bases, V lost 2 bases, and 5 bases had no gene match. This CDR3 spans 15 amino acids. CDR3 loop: CASSFDRGDDQPQHF. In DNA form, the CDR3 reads TGTGCCAGCAGCTTCGACAGGGGGGATGATCAGCCCCAGCATTTT.

CDR3 loop: CAISESPEETQYF. CDR3 DNA: TGTGCCATCAGTGAGTCTCCAGAAGAGACCCAGTACTTC. The J gene is TRBJ2-5, the V gene TRBV10-3; D call uncertain. The V and J ends lost 0 bases and 3 bases respectively, with 5 bases between them. Germline V lookup: CDR1 ENHRY, CDR2 SYGVKD. CDR3 length: 13 residues.

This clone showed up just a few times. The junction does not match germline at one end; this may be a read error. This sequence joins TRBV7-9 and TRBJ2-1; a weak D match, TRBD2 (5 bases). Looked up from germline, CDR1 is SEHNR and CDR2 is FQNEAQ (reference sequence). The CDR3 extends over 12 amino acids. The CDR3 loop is CSSSLDRGEQFF. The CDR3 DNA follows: TGTTCCAGCAGCTTAGATCGGGGTGAGCAGTTCTTC.

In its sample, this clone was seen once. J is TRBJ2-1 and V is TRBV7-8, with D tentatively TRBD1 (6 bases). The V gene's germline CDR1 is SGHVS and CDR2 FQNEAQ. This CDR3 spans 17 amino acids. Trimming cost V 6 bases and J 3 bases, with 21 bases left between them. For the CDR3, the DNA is TGTGCCAGCAGGGTCCGGCCACAGGGCACCTACTACAATGAGCAGTTCTTC. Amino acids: CASRVRPQGTYYNEQFF.

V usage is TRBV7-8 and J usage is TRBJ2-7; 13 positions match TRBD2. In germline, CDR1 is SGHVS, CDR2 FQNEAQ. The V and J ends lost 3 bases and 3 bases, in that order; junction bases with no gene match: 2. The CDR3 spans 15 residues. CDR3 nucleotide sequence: TGTGCCAGCAGCTTTGGGACTAGCGGGATCTACGAGCAGTACTTC. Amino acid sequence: CASSFGTSGIYEQYF.

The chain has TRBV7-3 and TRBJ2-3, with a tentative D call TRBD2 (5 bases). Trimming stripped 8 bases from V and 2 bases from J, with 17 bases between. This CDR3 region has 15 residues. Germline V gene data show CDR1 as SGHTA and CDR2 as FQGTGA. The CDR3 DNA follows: TGTGCCAGCTCTCCCGGAGGTTCATTCACAGATACGCAGTATTTT. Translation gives CASSPGGSFTDTQYF.

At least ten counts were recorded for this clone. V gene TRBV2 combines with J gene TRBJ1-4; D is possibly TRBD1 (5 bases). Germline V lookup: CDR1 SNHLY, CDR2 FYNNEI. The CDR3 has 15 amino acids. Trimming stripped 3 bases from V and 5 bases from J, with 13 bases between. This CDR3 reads CASSEERGENEKLFF. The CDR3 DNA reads TGTGCCAGCAGTGAGGAGCGGGGGGAGAATGAAAAACTGTTTTTT.

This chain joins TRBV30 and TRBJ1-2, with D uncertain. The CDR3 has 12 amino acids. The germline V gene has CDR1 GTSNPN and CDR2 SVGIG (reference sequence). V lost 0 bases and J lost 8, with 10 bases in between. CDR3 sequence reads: CAWSVELSGYTF. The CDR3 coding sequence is TGTGCCTGGAGTGTTGAGTTGAGCGGCTACACCTTC.

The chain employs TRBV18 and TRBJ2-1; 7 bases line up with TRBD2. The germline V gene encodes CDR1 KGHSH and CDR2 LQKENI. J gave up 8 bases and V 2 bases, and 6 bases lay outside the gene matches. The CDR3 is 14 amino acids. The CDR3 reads CASSPRDYGDEQFF. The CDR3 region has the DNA TGTGCCAGCTCACCAAGGGACTATGGGGATGAGCAGTTCTTC.

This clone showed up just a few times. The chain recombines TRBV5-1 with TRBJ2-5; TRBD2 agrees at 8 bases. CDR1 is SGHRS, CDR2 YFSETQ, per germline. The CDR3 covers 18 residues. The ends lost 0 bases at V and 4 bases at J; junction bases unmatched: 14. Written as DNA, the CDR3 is TGCGCCAGCAGCTTGGTACGGGGGGGCGGAGTACCTGGAGAGACCCAGTACTTC. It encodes CASSLVRGGGVPGETQYF.

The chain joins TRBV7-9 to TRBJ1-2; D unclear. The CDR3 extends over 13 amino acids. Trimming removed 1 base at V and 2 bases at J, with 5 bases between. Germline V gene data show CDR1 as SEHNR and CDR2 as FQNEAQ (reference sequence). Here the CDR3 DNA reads TGTGCCAGCAGCTTAGACGGGAACTATGGCTACACCTTC. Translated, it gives CASSLDGNYGYTF.

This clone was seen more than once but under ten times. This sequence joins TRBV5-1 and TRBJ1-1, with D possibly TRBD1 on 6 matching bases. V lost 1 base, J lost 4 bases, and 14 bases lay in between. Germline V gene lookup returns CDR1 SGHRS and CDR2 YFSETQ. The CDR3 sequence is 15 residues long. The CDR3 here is CASSLSQGRFTEAFF. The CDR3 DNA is TGCGCCAGCAGCTTGTCACAGGGACGATTCACTGAAGCTTTCTTT.

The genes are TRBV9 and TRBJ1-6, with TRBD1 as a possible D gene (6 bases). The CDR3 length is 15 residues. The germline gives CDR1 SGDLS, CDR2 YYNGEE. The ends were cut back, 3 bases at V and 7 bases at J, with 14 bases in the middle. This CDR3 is CASSEVGARNSPLHF. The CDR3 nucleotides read TGTGCCAGCAGCGAGGTGGGGGCTAGAAATTCACCCCTCCACTTT.

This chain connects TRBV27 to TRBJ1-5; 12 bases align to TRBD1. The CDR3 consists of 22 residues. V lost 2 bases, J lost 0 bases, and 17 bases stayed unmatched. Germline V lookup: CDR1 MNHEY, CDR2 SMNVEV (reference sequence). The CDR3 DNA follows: TGTGCCAGCAGTTTAAGGGGACAGGGGGCTCCCTCCGCCCTCTATAGCAATCAGCCCCAGCATTTT. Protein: CASSLRGQGAPSALYSNQPQHF.

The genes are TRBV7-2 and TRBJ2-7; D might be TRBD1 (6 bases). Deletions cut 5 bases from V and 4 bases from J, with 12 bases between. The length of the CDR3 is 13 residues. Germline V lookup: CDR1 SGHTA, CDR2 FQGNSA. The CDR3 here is CASSIPQGYEQYF. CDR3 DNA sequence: TGTGCCAGCAGCATCCCCCAGGGGTACGAGCAGTACTTC. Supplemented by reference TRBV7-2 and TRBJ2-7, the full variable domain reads GAGVSQSPSNKVTEKGKDVELRCDPISGHTALYWYRQSLGQGLEFLIYFQGNSAPDKSGLPSDRFSAERTGGSVSTLTIQRTQQEDSAVYLCASSIPQGYEQYFGPGTRLTVT.

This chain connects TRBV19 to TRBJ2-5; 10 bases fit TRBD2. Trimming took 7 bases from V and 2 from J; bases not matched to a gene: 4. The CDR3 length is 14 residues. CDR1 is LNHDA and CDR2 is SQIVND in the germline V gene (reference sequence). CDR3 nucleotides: TGTGCCAGTACCGCAGCGGGAGGGCAAGAGACCCAGTACTTC. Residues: CASTAAGGQETQYF.

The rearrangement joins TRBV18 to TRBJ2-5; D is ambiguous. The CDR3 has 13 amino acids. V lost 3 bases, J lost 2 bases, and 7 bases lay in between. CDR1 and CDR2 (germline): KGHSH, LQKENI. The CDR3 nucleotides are TGTGCCAGCTCACCCCGAACTCAAGAGACCCAGTACTTC. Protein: CASSPRTQETQYF.

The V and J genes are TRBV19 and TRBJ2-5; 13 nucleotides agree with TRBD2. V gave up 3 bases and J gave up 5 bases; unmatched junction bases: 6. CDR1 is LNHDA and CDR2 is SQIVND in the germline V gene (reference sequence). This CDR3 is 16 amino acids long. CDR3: CASSMQLTSGRETQYF. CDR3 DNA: TGTGCCAGTAGTATGCAATTGACTAGCGGGAGGGAGACCCAGTACTTC.

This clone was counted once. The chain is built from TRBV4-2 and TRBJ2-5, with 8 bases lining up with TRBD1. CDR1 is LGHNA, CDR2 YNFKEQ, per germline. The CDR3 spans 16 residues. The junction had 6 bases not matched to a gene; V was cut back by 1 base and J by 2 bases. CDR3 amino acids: CASSQGRHRGQETQYF. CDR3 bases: TGTGCCAGCAGCCAAGGCCGGCACAGGGGGCAAGAGACCCAGTACTTC.

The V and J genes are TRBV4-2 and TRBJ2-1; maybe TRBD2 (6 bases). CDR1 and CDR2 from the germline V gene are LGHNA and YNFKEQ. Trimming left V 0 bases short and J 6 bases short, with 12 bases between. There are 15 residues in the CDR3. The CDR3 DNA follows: TGTGCCAGCAGCCAAGATACGGGGGTGGCCAATGAGCAGTTCTTC. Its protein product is CASSQDTGVANEQFF.

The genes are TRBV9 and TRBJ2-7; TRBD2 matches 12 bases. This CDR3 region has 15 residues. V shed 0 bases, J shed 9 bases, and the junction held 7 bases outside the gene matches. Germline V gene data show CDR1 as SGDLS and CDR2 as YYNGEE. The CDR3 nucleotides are TGTGCCAGCAGCGTAGAGACTAGCGGGAGCTCGGTGCAGTACTTC. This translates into CASSVETSGSSVQYF.